Each of the 19 T cell receptor beta chains below was sequenced from the same sample in a study of T cell responses to AZD1222 COVID-19 vaccine. The protocol was immunoSEQ multiplex PCR, while the TCRdb copy is restricted to in-frame clones and leaves out a portion. Among about 110,000 clones, 88% were seen once, and the ten largest hold 1.6%. The specimen was peripheral blood, collected on day 0 of AZD1222 vaccination. The receptors were gathered from an adult in good health.

This clone was seen once. The genes are TRBV3-1 (or the pseudogene TRBV3-2) and TRBJ1-1, with D maybe TRBD1 (6 bases). V was clipped by 2 bases and J by 11 bases, with 21 bases between them. The CDR3 is 15 amino acids. Germline V gives CDR1 LGHDT, CDR2 YNNKEL (reference sequence). As DNA, the CDR3 is TGTGCCAGCAGCCAATATCAGGGGCCCTCATCGTTCGCTTTCTTT. Translating gives CASSQYQGPSSFAFF.

This clone appeared a few times. This rearrangement joins TRBV6-5 to TRBJ1-2; D is uncertain. The V and J ends lost 0 bases and 5 bases respectively, with 16 bases between them. Germline CDR1 is MNHEY and CDR2 is SVGAGI. This CDR3 is 16 amino acids long. The CDR3 DNA reads TGTGCCAGCAGTTACTCGATTTTGAAGTCCCTTTATGGCTACACCTTC. Its translation: CASSYSILKSLYGYTF.

The CDR3 DNA sequence: TGTGCCAGTAGTGCTCCGGGACAGGGAGCTGAAGCTTTCTTT. This codes for CASSAPGQGAEAFF. The chain has TRBV19 and TRBJ1-1; TRBD1 matches 9 bases. The CDR3 has 14 residues. Germline CDR1 is LNHDA and CDR2 is SQIVND (reference sequence). Trimming took 5 bases from V and 6 from J; bases not matched to a gene: 7.

The rearrangement uses TRBV2 and TRBJ2-7; possibly TRBD2 for D (6 bases). From germline, CDR1 is SNHLY and CDR2 FYNNEI. V lost 5 bases to trimming and J lost 5 bases, with 19 bases between them. The CDR3 loop spans 15 amino acids. CDR3 DNA sequence: TGTGCCAGCAGTCCCGGGACTTCAACCGGGGACGAGCAGTACTTC. Protein sequence: CASSPGTSTGDEQYF.

V gene TRBV6-6 combines with J gene TRBJ2-5; 8 bases line up with TRBD1. The CDR3 has 17 amino acids. V shed 5 bases, J shed 0 bases, and the junction held 11 bases outside the gene matches. Germline V gene sequence: CDR1 MNHNY, CDR2 SVGAGI (reference sequence). The CDR3 coding sequence is TGTGCCAGCAGTCGAGACCTCGCAGGGGGCAACCAAGAGACCCAGTACTTC. It specifies CASSRDLAGGNQETQYF.

The V gene is TRBV6-5, the J gene TRBJ1-1; D unresolved. The length of the CDR3 is 13 residues. V was pared by 6 bases and J by 1 base, with 9 bases between. CDR1 is MNHEY, CDR2 SVGAGI, per germline. The CDR3 region has the DNA TGTGCCAGCAGGCCTACGGCGAACACTGAAGCTTTCTTT. Translating it yields CASRPTANTEAFF.

This chain connects TRBV10-1 to TRBJ1-1, with D possibly TRBD1 on 5 matching bases. Trimming took 0 bases from V and 2 from J, leaving 7 bases between them. This CDR3 region has 14 residues. Germline assignment: CDR1 WNHNN and CDR2 SYGVQD (reference sequence). The CDR3 DNA sequence: TGCGCCAGCAGTGAGTCAGGGGTTAACACTGAAGCTTTCTTT. The encoded protein is CASSESGVNTEAFF.

The chain joins TRBV2 to TRBJ2-3; TRBD2 agrees at 7 bases. Germline lookup yields CDR1 SNHLY and CDR2 FYNNEI. J was trimmed by 8 bases and V by 6 bases; bases with no gene match: 8. The CDR3 length is 13 residues. The CDR3 DNA reads as TGTGCCAGCAGAGGGAGGGGCTACGGTACGCAGTATTTT. Its translation: CASRGRGYGTQYF.

The chain couples TRBV7-2 to TRBJ2-2; no clear D gene. The germline gives CDR1 SGHTA, CDR2 FQGNSA. Between the trimmed V and J ends, which lost 1 base and 6 bases, there was a span of 3 bases. CDR3 length: 12 amino acids. The CDR3 spells CASSLGAGELFF. The CDR3 DNA reads TGTGCCAGCAGCTTAGGAGCCGGGGAGCTGTTTTTT.

This sequence joins TRBV6-5 and TRBJ2-1, with TRBD2 identical over 9 bases. The CDR3 sequence is 16 residues long. With 0 bases clipped from V and 4 bases from J, the junction kept 4 bases outside the gene matches. Germline lookup yields CDR1 MNHEY and CDR2 SVGAGI. CDR3 in DNA: TGTGCCAGCAGTTACTCGACTAGCGGTAGATACAATGAGCAGTTCTTC. Translated, it gives CASSYSTSGRYNEQFF.

The chain couples TRBV10-3 to TRBJ1-2, with 8 positions matching TRBD1. Germline CDR1 ENHRY, CDR2 SYGVKD. CDR3 length: 10 amino acids. After removal of 8 bases from V and 12 bases from J, the junction contained 5 bases not matched to a gene. The CDR3 region is CAIGQGADTF. CDR3 DNA: TGTGCCATCGGGCAGGGGGCGGACACCTTC.

This chain joins TRBV15 and TRBJ2-7; D is ambiguous. The CDR3 extends over 18 amino acids. Trimming left V 0 bases short and J 4 bases short, with 22 bases between. Germline V gives CDR1 LNHNV, CDR2 YYDKDF (reference sequence). CDR3 residues: CATSRDKRSLLSNYEQYF. Written as DNA, the CDR3 is TGTGCCACCAGCAGAGATAAAAGGAGTTTGTTGTCCAATTACGAGCAGTACTTC. Filled out from reference TRBV15 and TRBJ2-7, the complete variable domain reads DAMVIQNPRYQVTQFGKPVTLSCSQTLNHNVMYWYQQKSSQAPKLLFHYYDKDFNNEADTPDNFQSRRPNTSFCFLDIRSPGLGDTAMYLCATSRDKRSLLSNYEQYFGPGTRLTVT.

The V and J genes are TRBV3-1 (or the pseudogene TRBV3-2) and TRBJ2-5; TRBD2 might be the D (7 bases). The CDR3 length is 17 residues. V dropped 3 bases and J dropped 5 bases, with 22 bases sitting between them. Germline CDR1 LGHDT, CDR2 YNNKEL (reference sequence). The CDR3 loop reads CASSHRGAEVLAETQYF. CDR3 bases: TGTGCCAGCAGCCATCGGGGGGCTGAGGTTCTTGCGGAGACCCAGTACTTC.

The chain uses TRBV6-5 and TRBJ2-7, with D possibly TRBD2 on 6 matching bases. The CDR3 contains 14 residues. Germline-derived CDR1 and CDR2 are MNHEY and SVGAGI. V was clipped by 5 bases and J by 5 bases, with 16 bases between them. The CDR3, as DNA: TGTGCCAGCAGTAAGTTGCGGGGCCCTGACGAGCAGTACTTC. It specifies CASSKLRGPDEQYF.

This clone was picked up one time. The rearrangement uses TRBV27 and TRBJ1-5, with D uncertain. Trimming pared 5 bases from V and 1 base from J, leaving 12 bases between. Per the germline V gene, CDR1 is MNHEY and CDR2 is SMNVEV (reference sequence). The CDR3 length is 15 residues. DNA of the CDR3: TGTGCCAGCAGTGACCGCTTTGGGAGCAATCAGCCCCAGCATTTT. Its protein product is CASSDRFGSNQPQHF.

This clone appeared a few times. V usage is TRBV5-4 and J usage is TRBJ2-1, with 8 bases lining up with TRBD1. Germline CDR1 reads SGHNT; CDR2 reads YYREEE (reference sequence). The CDR3 covers 16 residues. With 4 bases clipped from V and 6 bases from J, the junction kept 12 bases outside the gene matches. The CDR3 coding sequence is TGTGCCAGCAGCCCCGGACAGGGACGGAGGGGCAATGAGCAGTTCTTC. The encoded protein is CASSPGQGRRGNEQFF.

The chain carries TRBV2 and TRBJ2-5; TRBD2 matches 11 bases. This CDR3 contains 17 residues. With 1 base clipped from V and 2 bases from J, the junction kept 6 bases outside the gene matches. The germline CDR1 and CDR2 sequences are SNHLY and FYNNEI. This CDR3 reads CASSEGLAGPNQETQYF. In DNA, the CDR3 is TGTGCCAGCAGTGAAGGACTAGCGGGACCCAATCAAGAGACCCAGTACTTC.

V is TRBV7-7 and J is TRBJ2-1, with TRBD2 identical over 10 bases. The CDR3 has 16 amino acids. V lost 4 bases and J lost 5; bases outside the gene matches: 8. CDR1 is SSHAT, CDR2 FNYEAQ, per germline (reference sequence). The CDR3 nucleotides are TGTGCCAGCAGCTCAGGGACCCTAGCGGGAGACAATGAGCAGTTCTTC. This codes for CASSSGTLAGDNEQFF.

The chain is built from TRBV6-2 or TRBV6-3 and TRBJ1-2, with 8 bases identical to TRBD1. CDR3 size: 14 residues. V dropped 2 bases and J dropped 4; count of bases not matched to a gene: 3. Germline loops: CDR1 MNHEY, CDR2 SVGEGT. The CDR3 DNA is TGTGCCAGCAGTTACCAGGGACAGGCCTATGGCTACACCTTC. Its translation: CASSYQGQAYGYTF.